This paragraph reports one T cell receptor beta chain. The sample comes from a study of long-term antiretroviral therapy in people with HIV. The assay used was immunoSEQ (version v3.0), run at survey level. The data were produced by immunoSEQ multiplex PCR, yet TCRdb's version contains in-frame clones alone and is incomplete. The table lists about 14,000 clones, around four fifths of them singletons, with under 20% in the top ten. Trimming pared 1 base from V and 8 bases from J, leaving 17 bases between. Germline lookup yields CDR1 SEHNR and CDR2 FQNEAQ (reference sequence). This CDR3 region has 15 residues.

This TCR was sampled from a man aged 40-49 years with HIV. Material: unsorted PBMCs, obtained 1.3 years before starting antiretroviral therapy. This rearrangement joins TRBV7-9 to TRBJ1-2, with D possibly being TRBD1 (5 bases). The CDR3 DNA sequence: TGTGCCAGCAGCTTAGGAATTAGTGGGGGGGACGGCTACACCTTC. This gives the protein CASSLGISGGDGYTF. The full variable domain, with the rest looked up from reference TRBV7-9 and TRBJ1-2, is DTGVSQNPRHKITKRGQNVTFRCDPISEHNRLYWYRQTLGQGPEFLTYFQNEAQLEKSRLLSDRFSAERPKGSFSTLEIQRTEQGDSAMYLCASSLGISGGDGYTFGSGTRLTVV.